Listed below are T cell receptor beta chains from one sample, sequenced in a study of a mutant IDH1 vaccine in newly diagnosed glioma. The method was immunoSEQ multiplex PCR; TCRdb's version includes in-frame clones alone and lacks a portion of them. Here the sample spans tens of thousands of clones, around 87% being singletons. Antigens of these TCRs are unknown. The sequenced sample was PBMCs, obtained from a glioma patient whose treatment included an IDH1 peptide vaccine. The receptors here all came from a man aged 40-55 years with glioma. Each CDR3 is given with its conserved first and last residue. A D gene is named only where the DNA matches it firmly.

>TRBV4-1|TRBD1|TRBJ1-2
TGCGCCAGCAGCCAACCGGACAGGGGCTATGGCTACACCTTC
CASSQPDRGYGYTF
>TRBV27|-|TRBJ1-5
TGTGCCAGCAGTTTGAGGAGCAATCAGCCCCAGCATTTT
CASSLRSNQPQHF
>TRBV19|-|TRBJ1-1
TGTGCCAGTAGTAACTTTTTGGGATCGAACACTGAAGCTTTCTTT
CASSNFLGSNTEAFF
>TRBV29-1|TRBD1|TRBJ1-2
TGCAGCGTGGAGGGTACCGGGACAGGAAGAGATGGCTACACCTTC
CSVEGTGTGRDGYTF
>TRBV27|TRBD2|TRBJ2-1
TGTGCCAGCAGTCCGAGACTAGCGGGAAGCTCCTACAATGAGCAGTTCTTC
CASSPRLAGSSYNEQFF
>TRBV6-1|-|TRBJ1-4
TGTGCCAGCAGTGAAAGTGGGAGCACGAAACTGTTTTTT
CASSESGSTKLFF
>TRBV27|-|TRBJ1-1
TGTGCCAGCAGTTTATGGGTAGGGACAGAAGCTTTCTTT
CASSLWVGTEAFF
>TRBV6-1|-|TRBJ1-2
TGTGCCAGCAGTGCTGGACAGACCTATGGCTACACCTTC
CASSAGQTYGYTF
>TRBV5-1|-|TRBJ2-2
TGCGCCAGCAGCTTGGCCTACTTGGGAGACACCGGGGAGCTGTTTTTT
CASSLAYLGDTGELFF
>TRBV6-5|TRBD2|TRBJ2-7
TGTGCCAGCAGCCTCGGACTAGCGGGAGACGAGCAGTACTTC
CASSLGLAGDEQYF
>TRBV30|-|TRBJ1-3
TGTGCCTGGAGTGTACCTGGGGTGGCCGGAAACACCATATATTTT
CAWSVPGVAGNTIYF
>TRBV7-6|TRBD2|TRBJ2-2
TGTGCCAGCAGCTTATCTACTAGCGAGACCTCCCCTTGGGTCACCGGGGAGCTGTTTTTT
CASSLSTSETSPWVTGELFF
>TRBV2|TRBD1|TRBJ1-5
TGTGCCAGCAGACCGGACAGGACCAGTGATCAGCCCCAGCATTTT
CASRPDRTSDQPQHF